This passage covers 26 T cell receptor beta chains from one sample sequenced in a study of cytomegalovirus exposure and HLA in healthy donors. This PCR relied on a set of 60 Vbeta primers and 13 Jbeta primers. Clones were sequenced by immunoSEQ multiplex PCR, and TCRdb holds only the in-frame ones, with some missing. The table includes more than 150,000 clones, more than 65% detected once. Input material: PBMCs. These receptors were taken from a man aged 50 to 59 in good health and CMV-seropositive.

The chain couples TRBV9 to TRBJ1-3; tentatively, D is TRBD1 (5 bases). With 4 bases removed from V and 0 bases from J, the gap between germline ends came to 17 bases. Germline CDR1 and CDR2: SGDLS and YYNGEE. The CDR3 has 17 amino acids. CDR3 bases: TGTGCCAGCAGCCCAAGGGTTCAGGGAAGCTCTGGAAACACCATATATTTT. The encoded protein is CASSPRVQGSSGNTIYF.

This chain uses TRBV7-8 with TRBJ2-1; tentative D call: TRBD1 (6 bases). The CDR3 length is 16 residues. CDR1 is SGHVS, CDR2 FQNEAQ, per germline. V lost 0 bases and J 5 bases, leaving 14 bases between the germline ends. The CDR3 bases are TGTGCCAGCAGCTTAGCCTGGGACACACGGAACAATGAGCAGTTCTTC. This codes for CASSLAWDTRNNEQFF.

This clone showed up just a few times. The V gene is TRBV7-8, the J gene TRBJ1-3; 7 bases fit TRBD1. Germline V gene sequence: CDR1 SGHVS, CDR2 FQNEAQ. The CDR3 spans 17 residues. V shed 1 base and J 0 bases; nucleotides not matched to a gene: 6. The CDR3 nucleotides are TGTGCCAGCAGCTTAGGCCGGCCAGGGGGCTCTGGAAACACCATATATTTT. It specifies CASSLGRPGGSGNTIYF. The full variable domain, rest sourced from reference TRBV7-8 and TRBJ1-3, is GAGVSQSPRYKVAKRGQDVALRCDPISGHVSLFWYQQALGQGPEFLTYFQNEAQLDKSGLPSDRFFAERPEGSVSTLKIQRTQQEDSAVYLCASSLGRPGGSGNTIYFGEGSWLTVV.

CDR3 region: CAISPGGSETQYF. DNA of the CDR3: TGTGCCATCAGTCCGGGGGGATCTGAGACCCAGTACTTC. The rearrangement uses TRBV10-3 and TRBJ2-5; 7 nucleotides align to TRBD2. The J segment lost 5 bases and the V segment lost 5 bases, leaving 5 bases of the junction unmatched. The CDR3 length is 13 residues. Germline values: CDR1 ENHRY, CDR2 SYGVKD.

The chain is built from TRBV30 and TRBJ2-3, with a possible D match to TRBD2 (5 bases). The CDR3 spans 14 residues. The V gene lost 7 bases and the J gene lost 1 base, with 15 bases spanning the gap. Germline V gives CDR1 GTSNPN, CDR2 SVGIG (reference sequence). The CDR3 protein is CAFNPNGGTDTQYF. As DNA, the CDR3 is TGTGCCTTTAACCCCAACGGGGGCACAGATACGCAGTATTTT. The entire variable domain, with the rest obtained from reference TRBV30 and TRBJ2-3, is as follows: SQTIHQWPATLVQPVGSPLSLECTVEGTSNPNLYWYRQAAGRGLQLLFYSVGIGQISSEVPQNLSASRPQDRQFILSSKKLLLSDSGFYLCAFNPNGGTDTQYFGPGTRLTVL.

The chain links TRBV21-1 to TRBJ2-7; whether TRBD1, the table's D call, matches the DNA was not checked. TRBV21-1 is a listed pseudogene. The CDR3 length is 16 residues. CDR3 region: CASSTAKRAGAYEQYF. The DNA for the CDR3 is TGTGCCAGCAGCACAGCAAAGAGGGCAGGGGCCTACGAGCAGTACTTC.

The rearrangement joins TRBV9 to TRBJ2-3, with D perhaps TRBD2 (7 bases). The germline gives CDR1 SGDLS, CDR2 YYNGEE. V lost 0 bases, J lost 6 bases, and 20 bases lay in between. This CDR3 is 17 amino acids long. CDR3 bases: TGTGCCAGCAGCGTAGGGAGTGGGGGGGCGTCCTCTGATACGCAGTATTTT. It translates to CASSVGSGGASSDTQYF.

The chain uses TRBV29-1 and TRBJ2-7, with a weak D call TRBD2 (7 bases). Trimming took off 7 bases at V and 9 bases at J, with 13 bases between the two ends. The germline gives CDR1 SQVTM, CDR2 ANQGSEA. The CDR3 consists of 10 residues. CDR3 amino acids: CSGVGGPQYF. As DNA, the CDR3 is TGCAGCGGGGTGGGGGGGCCGCAGTACTTC.

The chain has TRBV5-4 and TRBJ1-2; D remains unclear. Germline-derived CDR1 and CDR2 are SGHNT and YYREEE (reference sequence). This CDR3 region has 13 residues. V gave up 4 bases and J gave up 3 bases, with 10 bases separating them. DNA of the CDR3: TGTGCCAGCAGCCCCGGGAAAGACTATGGCTACACCTTC. It encodes CASSPGKDYGYTF.

The gene calls are TRBV7-2 and TRBJ2-7; 10 bases match TRBD1. The CDR3 consists of 15 residues. CDR1 SGHTA and CDR2 FQGNSA come from the germline V gene. Trimming cost V 4 bases and J 3 bases; bases outside gene matches: 6. CDR3 sequence: CASSYLTGGRYEQYF. In DNA, the CDR3 is TGTGCCAGCAGCTATTTGACAGGGGGCCGCTACGAGCAGTACTTC. The variable domain in full, completed from reference TRBV7-2 and TRBJ2-7, reads GAGVSQSPSNKVTEKGKDVELRCDPISGHTALYWYRQSLGQGLEFLIYFQGNSAPDKSGLPSDRFSAERTGGSVSTLTIQRTQQEDSAVYLCASSYLTGGRYEQYFGPGTRLTVT.

The V and J genes are TRBV18 and TRBJ1-5; 9 bases agree with TRBD1. The V gene end was trimmed by 3 bases and the J gene end by 4 bases; junction bases not matched to a gene: 4. CDR1 and CDR2 (germline): KGHSH, LQKENI. The CDR3 has 15 residues. The CDR3 DNA reads as TGTGCCAGCTCACCTGCCGGGACAGGGAATCAGCCCCAGCATTTT. It is translated as CASSPAGTGNQPQHF.

This chain links TRBV5-1 with TRBJ1-5; 11 nucleotides line up with TRBD1. Germline values: CDR1 SGHRS, CDR2 YFSETQ. Trimming took 4 bases from V and 7 from J; bases not matched to a gene: 1. The CDR3 totals 13 residues. Here the CDR3 reads CASSRTGGQPQHF. DNA of the CDR3: TGCGCCAGCAGCAGGACAGGGGGCCAGCCCCAGCATTTT.

The rearrangement uses TRBV9 and TRBJ2-5; TRBD2 matches at 11 bases. The CDR3 covers 15 residues. Germline V gene data show CDR1 as SGDLS and CDR2 as YYNGEE. V was clipped by 2 bases and J by 5 bases; unmatched bases: 5. This chain's CDR3 is CASSVLAGGVETQYF. The DNA of the CDR3 is TGTGCCAGCAGCGTTTTAGCGGGGGGGGTTGAGACCCAGTACTTC. Combining the CDR3 with reference TRBV9 and TRBJ2-5 gives the whole variable domain DSGVTQTPKHLITATGQRVTLRCSPRSGDLSVYWYQQSLDQGLQFLIQYYNGEERAKGNILERFSAQQFPDLHSELNLSSLELGDSALYFCASSVLAGGVETQYFGPGTRLLVL.

The chain combines TRBV4-2 with TRBJ2-3; 7 bases map to TRBD1. The trim removed 4 bases at V and 6 bases at J, leaving 7 bases unmatched. Germline CDR1 and CDR2: LGHNA and YNFKEQ. There are 14 residues in the CDR3. The CDR3 region has the DNA TGTGCCAGCAGCCTCTCCAGGGGACAGGATACGCAGTATTTT. Amino acids: CASSLSRGQDTQYF.

The CDR3 coding sequence is TGTGCCAGCACCCTGGGGGGTTCCTACAATGAGCAGTTCTTC. Translating gives CASTLGGSYNEQFF. This rearrangement joins TRBV6-6 to TRBJ2-1, with D possibly being TRBD2 (6 bases). The CDR3 contains 14 residues. Trimming took 7 bases from V and 1 from J, leaving 11 bases between them. Germline lookup yields CDR1 MNHNY and CDR2 SVGAGI (reference sequence).

CDR3: CATSRLQLAGTNTGELFF. The CDR3 DNA is TGTGCCACCAGCAGACTACAACTAGCGGGGACGAACACCGGGGAGCTGTTTTTT. The chain employs TRBV15 and TRBJ2-2; 10 bases are a match to TRBD2. The CDR3 runs to 18 residues. With V trimmed by 2 bases and J by 0 bases, 6 bases remained unmatched. Germline values: CDR1 LNHNV, CDR2 YYDKDF (reference sequence).

Here the CDR3 DNA reads TGTGCCGCCCAGTGGGGAGTCGGGGAGCTGTTTTTT. It translates to CAAQWGVGELFF. The V and J genes are TRBV28 and TRBJ2-2; the D gene is possibly TRBD2 (5 bases). Per germline, CDR1 MDHEN and CDR2 SYDVKM. The CDR3 totals 12 residues. Deletions cut 11 bases from V and 7 bases from J, with 14 bases between.

This chain links TRBV5-4 with TRBJ2-1; 7 bases fit TRBD1. CDR1 is SGHNT, CDR2 YYREEE, per germline (reference sequence). The length of the CDR3 is 16 residues. V shed 3 bases, J shed 0 bases, and the junction held 6 bases outside the gene matches. For the CDR3, the DNA is TGTGCCAGCAGCTCGGGACAGCGGATCTCCTACAATGAGCAGTTCTTC. Protein sequence: CASSSGQRISYNEQFF.

This rearrangement joins TRBV9 to TRBJ2-2, with 8 nucleotides matching TRBD1. In germline, CDR1 is SGDLS, CDR2 YYNGEE. J was trimmed by 6 bases and V by 3 bases; bases with no gene match: 7. This CDR3 is built from 15 residues. The CDR3 DNA follows: TGTGCCAGCAGCGGGTCGCCAGGGGGCTCCGGGGAGCTGTTTTTT. This translates into CASSGSPGGSGELFF. Complete variable domain (other parts from reference TRBV9 and TRBJ2-2): DSGVTQTPKHLITATGQRVTLRCSPRSGDLSVYWYQQSLDQGLQFLIQYYNGEERAKGNILERFSAQQFPDLHSELNLSSLELGDSALYFCASSGSPGGSGELFFGEGSRLTVL.

This clone was seen only a few times. V usage is TRBV6-5 and J usage is TRBJ2-1; TRBD2 agrees at 8 bases. Losses at the gene ends were 6 bases for V and 7 bases for J; bases not matched to a gene: 11. CDR1 is MNHEY, CDR2 SVGAGI, per germline. The length of the CDR3 is 15 residues. The CDR3 loop is CASRPFTSGWNEQFF. DNA of the CDR3: TGTGCCAGCAGGCCTTTTACTAGCGGATGGAATGAGCAGTTCTTC.

The chain is built from TRBV10-2 and TRBJ2-1; 16 nucleotides match TRBD2. CDR3 length: 18 residues. V was pared by 6 bases and J by 7 bases, with 12 bases of the junction left unmatched. Germline assignment: CDR1 WSHSY and CDR2 SAAADI. CDR3 protein: CASRSGTSGGGRGNEQFF. DNA of the CDR3: TGCGCCAGCAGGTCCGGGACTAGCGGGGGGGGCAGGGGAAATGAGCAGTTCTTC.

V gene TRBV5-8 combines with J gene TRBJ2-3, with TRBD1 as a possible D gene (5 bases). Trimming removed 1 base at V and 4 bases at J, with 7 bases between. The CDR3 has 13 residues. Germline-derived CDR1 and CDR2 are SGHTS and YDEGEE. CDR3 protein: CASSLQGSDTQYF. The DNA for the CDR3 is TGTGCCAGCAGCTTGCAGGGTTCAGATACGCAGTATTTT.

The V gene is TRBV19, the J gene TRBJ2-2; D is uncertain. The germline V gene encodes CDR1 LNHDA and CDR2 SQIVND (reference sequence). This CDR3 is 13 amino acids long. Trimming pared 2 bases from V and 4 bases from J, leaving 5 bases between. The CDR3 region is CASSITVTGELFF. The CDR3 DNA is TGTGCCAGTAGTATAACAGTCACCGGGGAGCTGTTTTTT.

The J gene is TRBJ2-1, the V gene TRBV6-5; 9 nucleotides match TRBD2. CDR1 is MNHEY, CDR2 SVGAGI, per germline. The CDR3 runs to 15 residues. J was trimmed by 4 bases and V by 4 bases; bases with no gene match: 5. The CDR3 DNA follows: TGTGCCAGCAGTTTCGGCGGGAGGGTATACAATGAGCAGTTCTTC. As protein: CASSFGGRVYNEQFF.

The chain recombines TRBV6-1 with TRBJ2-2; 7 bases line up with TRBD1. Unmatched junction bases numbered 7, after V lost 6 bases and J lost 6 bases. This CDR3 is built from 14 residues. Germline loops: CDR1 MNHNS, CDR2 SASEGT. In nucleotides, the CDR3 is TGTGCCAGCAGCCGGGGCGACAGGGCCGGGGAGCTGTTTTTT. It specifies CASSRGDRAGELFF.

This clone came up a few times. The CDR3 region is CASSSGQGADTQYF. Written as DNA, the CDR3 is TGCGCCAGCAGCTCGGGACAGGGGGCAGATACGCAGTATTTT. The chain recombines TRBV5-1 with TRBJ2-3; TRBD1 matches 11 bases. Trimming removed 3 bases from V and 4 bases from J; junction bases left unmatched: 1. This CDR3 region has 14 residues. Germline values: CDR1 SGHRS, CDR2 YFSETQ.